The 2 T cell receptor beta chains below come from one sample, sequenced in a study of CD8+CD57+ T cells in acquired aplastic anemia (dated by TCRdb to the late 2010s). The instrument was an Illumina HiSeq 2000. Genomic DNA was used as template for profiling of TCR beta VDJ combinations and CDR3 sequences. TCRdb cleaned the public reads at Q25 with fastp, built clones with MiXCR and kept in-frame beta chains. Rows with one shared CDR3 protein collapse into an entry with the most common genes and DNA. The sample includes fewer than 200,000 distinct CDR3 sequences, with around half observed a single time. Clones ranked in the top ten supply about 1.8% of the sample. Flow cytometry had shown CD8+CD57+ cell expansion in the patients selected for sequencing. Sample: sorted CD4+, CD8+, or CD8+CD57+ T cells (not recorded which) from PBMCs. These receptors were obtained from a human donor with aplastic anemia.

The rearrangement links TRBV2 to TRBJ1-5; 7 bases are shared with TRBD1. This CDR3 contains 13 residues. From germline, CDR1 is SNHLY and CDR2 FYNNEI. The ends lost 0 bases at V and 14 bases at J; junction bases unmatched: 7. The CDR3 DNA reads as TGTGCCAGCAGTGAAGCGCGTAGGGGGCACGAGCATTTT. Translated: CASSEARRGHEHF. Full variable domain (missing parts from reference TRBV2 and TRBJ1-5): EPEVTQTPSHQVTQMGQEVILRCVPISNHLYFYWYRQILGQKVEFLVSFYNNEISEKSEIFDDQFSVERPDGSNFTLKIRSTKLEDSAMYFCASSEARRGHEHFGDGTRLSIL.

V usage is TRBV20-1 and J usage is TRBJ2-7; either TRBD1 or TRBD2 may fit D (6 bases each). Germline CDR1 and CDR2: DFQATT and SNEGSKA (reference sequence). The CDR3 length is 15 residues. Trimming cost V 6 bases and J 6 bases, with 24 bases left between them. The CDR3 DNA is TGCAGTGCGCAATTGGGATTAAACGGGGGCCTCGAGCAGTACTTC. The encoded protein is CSAQLGLNGGLEQYF.